The sequence of this T cell receptor (beta chain) was determined in a study of post-analysis software for immune sequencing data. Study as a whole: The disease courses spanned relapsing-remitting, secondary progressive and progressive-relapsing forms of multiple sclerosis. Study-level findings and limits: The authors found that F measure strongly co-clustered same-batch samples. Normalized Chao1 diversity in multiple sclerosis patients fell significantly below that of controls. Higher frequency in patients than in controls was seen for about five TRBV segments, with TRBV5-6, TRBV5-1 and TRBV20-1 among them.

Unique molecular identifiers had been added to the TCR beta cDNA libraries. Via MiXCR, TCRdb re-called the PCR reads, giving one row per CDR3 protein. The table lists around 700,000 distinct CDR3 sequences, 59% of them singletons. Trimming left V 5 bases short and J 6 bases short, with 16 bases between. Per germline, CDR1 SGHVS and CDR2 FNYEAQ. CDR3 length: 15 residues. This clonotype was seen a few times. Antigen: not known. The clonotype was recovered from a girl aged 2 to 10 with multiple sclerosis. The sequencing sample was made of blood. The rearrangement uses TRBV7-6 and TRBJ1-4, with D maybe TRBD1 (5 bases). The CDR3 DNA is TGTGCCAGCAGCCGGGGGAGATCCCCTGATGAAAAACTGTTTTTT. Its translation is CASSRGRSPDEKLFF.